Below, one T cell receptor beta chain is given with its context. Germline V gene data show CDR1 as SGHRS and CDR2 as YFSETQ. The germline V and J ends were trimmed by 0 bases and 10 bases, with 20 bases remaining between them. This CDR3 is built from 16 residues. This specimen comes from a study of blood T cell repertoires in COVID-19. Participants spanned ages roughly 18 to 90 years and resided in some 22 US areas. Assignments of participants to cohorts depended upon their own reported clinical history. Original data processing: How many nucleated cells were present was estimated from reference gene primer amplification. TCRdb keeps only in-frame clones here, not all; method: immunoSEQ multiplex PCR. From that table come the V and J calls and clone size; the DNA was used to work out D and trimming. The sample shows about 380,000 clones, roughly 87% of them seen only once.

The sequence derives from a woman aged 25-40 years who had recovered from COVID-19. Sequences were obtained from PBMCs or T cells enriched from blood (not recorded which). The chain recombines TRBV5-1 with TRBJ1-5, with a weak D call TRBD1 (6 bases). The CDR3 protein is CASSLEGGTTATPQHF. The CDR3 nucleotides are TGCGCCAGCAGCTTGGAGGGGGGGACAACCGCTACCCCCCAGCATTTT.